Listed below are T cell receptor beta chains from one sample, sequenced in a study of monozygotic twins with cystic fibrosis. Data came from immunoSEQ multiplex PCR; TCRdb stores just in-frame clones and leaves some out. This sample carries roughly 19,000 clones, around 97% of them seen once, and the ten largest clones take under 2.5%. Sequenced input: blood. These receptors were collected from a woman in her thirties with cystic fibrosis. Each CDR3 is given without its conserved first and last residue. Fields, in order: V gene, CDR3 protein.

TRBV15	ATSRSPAPREDTQY
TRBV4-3	ASRSPLGAEAF
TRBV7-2	ASSLGTIGTKGNYGYT
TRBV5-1	ASLRGQGCEQY
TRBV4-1	ASSQGDRGRRAQH
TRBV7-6	ASSLEASGGPYNEQF
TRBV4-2	ASSQEFRDTEAF
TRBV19	ASSQDRGDYGYT
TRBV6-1	ASSGRDRYNEKLF
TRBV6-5	ASSQSPTGNQPQH
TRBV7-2	ASSSGGAYNEQF
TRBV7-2	ASSLTPGVTYEQY
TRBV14	ASSQDTRADTQY
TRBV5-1	ASSPGGLIYEQY
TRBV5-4	ASSSYNDDGELF
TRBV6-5	ASRVRASGELF
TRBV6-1	ASSRRDQYQETQY
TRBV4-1	ASSPLAGGARTGELF
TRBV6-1	ASSSIGMNTEAF
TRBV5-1	ASSYWTGQETQY
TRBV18	ASSPRRQPEYGYT
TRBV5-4	ASSFFGTGGEKLF
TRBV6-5	ASSYSWTGFYEQY
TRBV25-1	ASKGTRNTIY
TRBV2	ASTRGGSTDTQY
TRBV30	AWSVIGGTEAF
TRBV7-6	ASSLEQNYNSPLH
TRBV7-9	ASSLPGQGISGNQPQH
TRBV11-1	ASSLTSGITLYEQY
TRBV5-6	ASSLFLAGGTDTQY
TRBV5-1	ASSLVQGSSPLH
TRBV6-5	ASSLSGLAGALAY
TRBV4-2	ASSRALAGSDTQY
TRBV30	TAGANFNEQF
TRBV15	ATSRTRGPNEQF
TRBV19	ASTYFDRARGYGYT
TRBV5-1	ASSLLGQGERTQY
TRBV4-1	ASSRFSTGTQETQY
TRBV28	ASSLLNGGVGYT
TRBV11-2	ASSFTGSYEQY
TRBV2	ASSSGRPDTQY
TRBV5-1	ASSGSLGILF
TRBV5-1	ASSRDSNNYGYT
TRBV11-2	ASSPLGGDNTGELF
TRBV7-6	ASSQRGGLTQETQY
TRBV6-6	ASSYEGAGRNEQF
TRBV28	ASIGVNTEAF
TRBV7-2	ASSLTTVKQPQH
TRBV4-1	ASSQDILKGVNEKLF
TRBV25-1	ASSESMGQPQH
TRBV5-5	ASSRRWGQGTEAF
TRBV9	ASSLGDWDSPLH
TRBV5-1	ASSVEVLAGGRKDTQY
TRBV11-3	ASWMSTSPLH
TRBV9	ASSSQLQDGYT
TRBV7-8	ATAMPETQY
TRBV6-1	ASSELGEYETQY